This TCR beta chain was sequenced during a study of blood T cell repertoires in COVID-19. Overall study: Italy, Spain and the United States were the sources of the convalescent and acute COVID-19 samples. Nucleic acid was either cDNA or gDNA, and it came from T cells, B-cell-depleted T cells, or PBMCs.

The CDR3 runs to 14 residues. Germline CDR1 reads ENHRY; CDR2 reads SYGVKD. V dropped 2 bases and J dropped 6 bases, with 12 bases sitting between them. Original processing notes: Estimation of nucleated cell counts relied on the amplification of reference gene primers. Here immunoSEQ multiplex PCR was the method, and the copy in TCRdb shows in-frame clones only, minus some. From that table come the V and J calls and clone size; the DNA was used to work out D and trimming. The table includes 200,000 to 300,000 clones, about 79% detected once. The sequenced sample was peripheral blood. This chain connects TRBV10-3 to TRBJ2-3; weak D call: TRBD1 (5 bases). This receptor was taken from a woman of 80 years or more with acute or convalescent COVID-19. The CDR3 nucleotides read TGTGCCATCAGTGAGGTTCCTCCAGGGGATACGCAGTATTTT. Translated: CAISEVPPGDTQYF.